The T cell receptor (beta chain) described here comes from a study of cytomegalovirus exposure and HLA in healthy donors (dated by TCRdb to the late 2010s). Notes on the research overall: An earlier analysis of approximately 640 of the donors reported about 250 Gb of sequence data and some 120 million unique TCR beta sequences from 150 million to 200 million T cells. Around 300 gigabases of sequencing data and approximately 93 million unique TCR sequences were included in an early release covering about 700 HLA-typed donors. Of the roughly 390 genotyped donors, more than 75% were placed in the genetic ancestry cluster associated with self-reported Caucasian donors. The aim of the study was to test whether cataloging public T cell receptors could identify signatures of past pathogen exposure. Using immunosequencing, the study profiled T cell repertoires from about 610 subjects and related those repertoires to cytomegalovirus serostatus. In addition to the first cohort of 666 subjects, a separate validation cohort of 120 different subjects was used. To predict cytomegalovirus infection status, the study brought together high-throughput TCR immunosequencing, statistical association of individual TCRs with disease status, and machine learning. A later analysis re-examined previously published TCR beta repertoires from several hundred donors and added high-resolution HLA genotyping to investigate patterns of TCR occurrence. In the later analysis, no new phenotypic data were used to find candidate immune exposures; instead, reliance was placed on TCR beta sequences and their occurrence across donors. In an earlier analysis of roughly 600 of the donors, high-throughput TCR beta sequencing was used to judge whether each TCR beta V gene segment behaved as functional or pseudogenic. Donor age, sex, ethnicity and CMV serostatus were collected together with the repertoire data. In a later genetic analysis, genome-wide SNP genotypes for about 65% of the roughly 670 donors were used, and that subset was treated as a discovery cohort. Every discovery cohort repertoire had been produced on one sequencing platform. HLA typing covered class I and class II loci at four-digit resolution. Typing coverage differed by locus: A, B, C, DRB1 and DQB1 were typed in roughly 620-630 donors, DQA1 in 500 to 550, DPA1 in approximately 600, and DPB1 in 472. Because of strong linkage in the cohort, roughly five DR-DQ haplotypes were treated as single units for association and clustering. On average, around 240,000 unique TCR beta nucleotide sequences were sequenced per donor among a few hundred genotyped donors of the cohort, with roughly 20% of those sequences being non-productive. Results and caveats for the whole study, not just this receptor: Because some donors lacked HLA typing at each locus, the association tests relied only on the typed subset. At a false discovery rate of 0.05, a later analysis linked 15,000 to 20,000 TCR beta sequences to specific HLA alleles. Because counts were too low, seventeen rarely observed V segments, including chromosome 9 orphons, were excluded from the earlier analysis of several hundred of the donors. In a later analysis, HLA-associated TCR beta chains showed more clonal expansion and lower generation probabilities than non-associated chains that were equally common. A cluster of highly shared sequence variants was judged likely to represent a technical artifact of the sequencing pipeline. In a later genetic analysis, fewer N-insertions in productive TCRs were reported among donors in an Asian-associated ancestry cluster than the roughly 640-donor mean. Linkage disequilibrium might explain the correlated functional status among segregating V segments, but an unknown experimental factor could not be ruled out. The 87-base-pair reads could not distinguish some IMGT-functional V segments, including TRBV6-2 and TRBV6-3, so those segments were excluded. In a later analysis, the rate of TCR association differed among HLA loci, with DRB1 alleles having the most associated TCRs and HLA-C alleles having the fewest. An earlier analysis of some 560 of the donors showed that most TCR beta V segments appeared in productive rearrangements either about 87% or about 30% of the time, which broadly matched IMGT annotations. In vitro tests confirmed that three of the cytomegalovirus-associated TCR beta chains recognize cytomegalovirus antigens. In a later genetic analysis, a missense DCLRE1C variant was associated with V-gene and J-gene trimming of TCR beta chains, and the association was replicated in an independent cohort. The study listed approximately 150 TCR beta chains as associated with cytomegalovirus. According to a later analysis, parvovirus B19, influenza, CMV and Epstein-Barr virus appeared linked to several top co-occurrence clusters. Sequencing depth was assumed to be roughly uniform across donors in the presence/absence analyses, though that assumption may not hold. According to a later analysis, most CMV-associated TCR beta chains appeared to be HLA-restricted, and the HLA associations seemed to be driven largely by CMV exposure. CMV serostatus was the only immune exposure information available for the cohort. Across donors, most TCR sequences were observed very rarely, whereas some public TCRs were present in many individuals. A further reported finding was that TCR beta sequences accurately predicted the HLA-A and HLA-B alleles for most subjects in the first cohort. The classifier was reported to diagnose cytomegalovirus status with high specificity and sensitivity in both the original cohort and the validation cohort. When HLA alleles, especially DR and DQ, strongly co-occurred, attributing TCR associations to individual alleles was difficult. In this cohort, only TCR beta chains were sequenced, and detectable features were limited by the absence of alpha or paired-chain data. According to the authors, the approach could potentially be generalized to other disease states and immunological phenotypes.

On this clone: Its antigen target is currently unknown. No base qualities exist here, and no much larger clone lies one base off it.

CDR1 and CDR2 (GTSNPN, SVGIG) derive from the germline V gene (reference sequence). CDR3 length: 14 amino acids, cysteine to phenylalanine. CDR3 DNA is the only sequence kept; it has 42 bases, read in frame from the first base. The germline V end is reduced by 0 bases and the J end by 7 bases; junction bases left unmatched: 3. To prepare the library, the immunoSEQ multiplex PCR assay was applied. The multiplex PCR relied on a mix of 60 forward primers for TCR Vbeta segments and 13 reverse primers for TCR Jbeta segments. A multiplex PCR assay on genomic DNA amplified the CDR3 region of rearranged TCR beta genes. The Illumina HiSeq System was used to sequence the amplified TCR beta libraries as 87-base-pair reads. The original methods were these. A later analysis counted about 80 million unique TCR beta chains across the 700 or so repertoires, and roughly 10 million of these chains were shared by at least two donors. To remove PCR and sequencing errors, raw reads were error-corrected and collapsed into unique sequences using a nearest-neighbor algorithm that merged closely related sequences. V, D and J gene segments were assigned by aligning CDR3 sequences to IMGT reference sequences. Each retained sequence needed at least a six-nucleotide match to both a V gene segment and a J gene segment. A rearrangement was called productive if the CDR3 had no stop codons and remained in frame with V and J, and every other rearrangement was called non-productive. Following IMGT convention, CDR3 was defined as the stretch from the second conserved V-encoded cysteine to the conserved J-encoded phenylalanine. In an earlier analysis of around 540 of the donors, sequences lacking an unambiguous match to a single V gene segment were excluded. In an earlier analysis of some 590 of the donors, a V segment was called functional when productive rearrangements were above 56.7%, and segregating when the standard deviation between donors exceeded 5%. A statistical classification framework was built for diagnosing cytomegalovirus status from the catalog of TCR beta chain sequences. V and J gene assignment, in a later analysis, came from comparing TCR nucleotide sequences with IMGT/GENE-DB human TR gene sequences. Using the TCRdist pipeline, a later analysis assigned CDR3 sequences along with most-parsimonious VDJ recombination scenarios. In a later analysis, every TCR beta chain was defined by the combination of its CDR3 amino acid sequence and its V-gene family, and reads without a unique V-gene family were dropped. To address suspected cross-contamination and a sequencing artifact, a later analysis removed around 600 highly shared, low-generation-probability nucleotide sequences. In a later analysis, a clonal expansion index was calculated for each public chain from normalized within-repertoire ranks of inferred template counts. A later analysis computed generation probabilities with a VDJ recombination model fitted to out-of-frame rearrangements, and checked the results against IGoR. A later analysis scored TCR-TCR, TCR-HLA and TCR-CMV co-occurrence with hypergeometric tests, applying a repertoire-size bias correction to TCR pairs. False discovery rates were estimated in a later analysis by permuting HLA or CMV assignments 20 times. In a later analysis, co-occurring TCRs were grouped using DBSCAN, with TCRdist sequence similarity added in when clustering inside HLA-allele-positive subsets. For co-occurrence clustering, repertoires with fewer than 30,000 or more than 120,000 public chains were excluded, along with about five repertoires with anomalous nucleotide sharing. This immuneACCESS table, as held by TCRdb, lists in-frame sequences with V and J called but not all clones. Of the missing ones, under half trace to an unresolved V gene in checked studies; the others have no known cause. V and J calls plus clone size are reproduced from that table; the DNA served to infer D and trimming. This sample is represented by roughly 160,000 clones; 65% to 85% of them were singletons. Over 1.2% of the sample rests with the top ten.

The cohort was made up of 500 to 800 healthy bone marrow donors. At the time of sampling, all cohort members were nominally healthy, though unrecorded immune exposures were likely present. The donor was CMV seronegative and belonged to the group of under 400 seronegative cohort members. Every donor gave a peripheral blood sample, and the peripheral blood mononuclear cells from that sample were used for TCR beta sequencing. Genomic DNA extraction from the blood cell samples was performed with the Qiagen DNeasy Blood Extraction Kit. Material: PBMCs. The receptor was derived from a man aged 60-69 years in good health and CMV-seronegative. The rearranged segments are TRBV30 and TRBJ2-4, and TRBD1 matches 10 of the central bases. The CDR3 here reads CAWSVSGQGNIQYF. Read as DNA, the sequence is TGTGCCTGGAGTGTCTCGGGACAGGGGAACATTCAGTACTTC.